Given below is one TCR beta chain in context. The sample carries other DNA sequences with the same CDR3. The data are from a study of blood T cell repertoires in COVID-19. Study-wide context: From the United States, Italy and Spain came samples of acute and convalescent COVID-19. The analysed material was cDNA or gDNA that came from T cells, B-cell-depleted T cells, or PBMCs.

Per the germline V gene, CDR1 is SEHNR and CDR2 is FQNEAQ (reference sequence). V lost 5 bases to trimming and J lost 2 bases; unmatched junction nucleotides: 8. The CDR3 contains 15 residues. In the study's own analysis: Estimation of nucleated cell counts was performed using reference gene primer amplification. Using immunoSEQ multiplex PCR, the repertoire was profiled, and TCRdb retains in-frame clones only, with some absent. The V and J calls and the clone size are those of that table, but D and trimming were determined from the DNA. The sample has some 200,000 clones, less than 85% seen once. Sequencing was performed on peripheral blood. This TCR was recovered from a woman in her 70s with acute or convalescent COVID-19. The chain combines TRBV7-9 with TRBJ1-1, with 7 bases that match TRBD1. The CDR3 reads CASSPRQGLNTEAFF. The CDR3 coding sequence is TGTGCCAGCAGCCCCCGACAGGGTTTAAACACTGAAGCTTTCTTT.